This T cell receptor beta chain was found in a study of cytomegalovirus exposure and HLA in healthy donors. Broader study findings: In an earlier analysis, about 87% or about 30%: the productive usage of most TCR beta V segments. For most subjects, TCR beta sequences were reported to predict HLA-A and HLA-B alleles with accuracy. A cluster of highly shared sequence variants was likely a sequencing artifact.

Regarding this clone: The antigen is unknown.

The PCR used 60 Vbeta and 13 Jbeta primers. Measured with immunoSEQ multiplex PCR; TCRdb has only the in-frame clones, and not every one. This table has more than 60,000 clones, roughly 88% appearing once. This sequence originates from a man in his sixties or seventies in good health and CMV-seropositive. Input material: PBMCs.

In nucleotides, the CDR3 is TGTGCCAGCAGTTCCCTTGGGGGCGGTGGCACAGATACGCAGTATTTT. This translates into CASSSLGGGGTDTQYF. V gene TRBV28 combines with J gene TRBJ2-3, with D possibly matching TRBD1 (6 bases). Between the trimmed V and J ends, which lost 4 bases and 1 base, there was a span of 15 bases. This CDR3 comprises 16 residues. Germline loops: CDR1 MDHEN, CDR2 SYDVKM.